The rows below give T cell receptor beta chains drawn from one sample of a study of intratumoral heterogeneity in liver cancer. Generated by immunoSEQ multiplex PCR, the TCRdb table keeps only in-frame clones and is missing some. The sample contains 21,000 or so clones, 73% of which appear only once. This specimen consisted of tumor-adjacent normal tissue, obtained before any cancer treatment. Receptors were obtained from a woman aged 70 to 79 with hepatocellular carcinoma. CDR3s include the opening cysteine and the closing phenylalanine or tryptophan. D genes are given only for firm matches. Expanded clones get a size class; other rows say once, few or many, or leave the size out.

d_call j_call clone_size v_call cdr3_nt cdr3_aa
. TRBJ1-2 . TRBV28 TGTGCCAGCAGTTTGAGCTTGGGGGGCTACACCTTC CASSLSLGGYTF
. TRBJ2-7 . TRBV28 TGTGCCAGCGGGGGTCAACACGAGCAGTACTTC CASGGQHEQYF
TRBD1 TRBJ2-2 few TRBV7-6 TGTGCCAGCAGTCACAGGGGGCCGGACACCGGGGAGCTGTTTTTT CASSHRGPDTGELFF
TRBD2 TRBJ2-7 . TRBV19 TGTGCCAGTAGTATAGATGGGGGGGGCTACGAGCAGTACTTC CASSIDGGGYEQYF
. TRBJ2-5 once TRBV10-1 TGCGCCAGCAGTGAGGGTGGTTCGGAAGAGACCCAGTACTTC CASSEGGSEETQYF
TRBD1 TRBJ2-7 few TRBV6-5 TGTGCCAGCAGTTTCGACAGGGGGCCTTACGAGCAGTACTTC CASSFDRGPYEQYF
TRBD1 TRBJ2-7 . TRBV19 TGTGCCAGTAGCCGGACAGGGAAGTCCTACGAGCAGTACTTC CASSRTGKSYEQYF
TRBD1 TRBJ2-7 once TRBV28 TGTGCCAGCACACCCTCCGGGACAGGGTTTTTCTACGAGCAGTACTTC CASTPSGTGFFYEQYF
TRBD2 TRBJ2-1 . TRBV6-1 TGTGCCAGCAGTGAAGCCCTAGCGGGAGGGAGCTCCTACAATGAGCAGTTCTTC CASSEALAGGSSYNEQFF
. TRBJ2-3 . TRBV2 TGTGCCAGCAGTGAACCGGATACGCAGTATTTT CASSEPDTQYF
TRBD1 TRBJ1-1 . TRBV4-1 TGCGCCAGCAGCGAGACCGGGACAGGCGGCACTGAAGCTTTCTTT CASSETGTGGTEAFF
. TRBJ1-5 . TRBV5-1 TGCGCCAGCAGCTTGGAAGGGCAGGTGGAGGGTCAGCCCCAGCATTTT CASSLEGQVEGQPQHF
TRBD1 TRBJ2-5 . TRBV7-9 TGTGCCAGCAGCCATGCTTTGCAGGGGGAAGAGACCCAGTACTTC CASSHALQGEETQYF
. TRBJ2-7 . TRBV29-1 TGCAGCGTCCAAGGGTCCCGCCAGAGGCAGTACTTC CSVQGSRQRQYF
. TRBJ1-2 . TRBV3-1/TRBV3-2 TGTGCCAGCAGCCAGGGAGGTAATGCCCCTTCTGGCTACACCTTC CASSQGGNAPSGYTF